The entry that follows covers one TCR beta chain sequence. This entry belongs to a study of blood T cell repertoires in COVID-19. This CDR3 contains 14 residues. The germline V gene encodes CDR1 MNHEY and CDR2 SVGEGT. The J segment lost 5 bases and the V segment lost 9 bases, leaving 11 bases of the junction unmatched. Here immunoSEQ multiplex PCR was the method, and the copy in TCRdb shows in-frame clones only, minus some. Of approximately 480,000 clones in the sample, 89% are singletons; the top ten hold around 0.9%. Seattle's enrolled individuals joined amid active infection and were then monitored longitudinally.

The sequencing input was peripheral blood. The genes are TRBV6-2 or TRBV6-3 and TRBJ2-7; 9 bases are shared with TRBD2. This sequence was found in a man aged 18 to 29 with COVID-19, enrolled during active disease. CDR3 DNA: TGTGCCAGTAGTACACCGGGACTAGCTAACGAGCAGTACTTC. This codes for CASSTPGLANEQYF.